This TCR beta chain was identified in a study of OX40 agonist ivuxolimab in advanced cancers. The wider study: Patients were dosed with the agonistic anti-OX40 (CD134) antibody ivuxolimab. Prior anti-PD-1, anti-PD-L1 or anti-CTLA-4 therapy did not bar entry, and about 40% had some.

Using immunoSEQ multiplex PCR, the repertoire was profiled, and TCRdb retains in-frame clones only, with some absent. The table lists around 80,000 clones, approximately 90% of them singletons. Whole-study results and caveats: The mean number of expanded clones was higher in CD8+ T cells than in CD4+. Clonal expansion by week 6 occurred in CD4+ and CD8+ blood T cells (at 0.1 to 3.0 mg/kg).

Points on this clone: Its antigen is unidentified.

V was pared by 3 bases and J by 0 bases, with 22 bases of the junction left unmatched. Per the germline V gene, CDR1 is MGHRA and CDR2 is YSYEKL. There are 22 residues in the CDR3. V usage is TRBV4-1 and J usage is TRBJ2-1, with 8 bases that match TRBD1. The sample here was CD4+ or CD8+ T cells sorted from blood, taken in a trial of the OX40 agonist ivuxolimab. This clonotype was sampled from an adult with an advanced solid tumor such as melanoma, head and neck, liver or kidney cancer. The CDR3 loop reads CASSHPSPLLATGGRSYNEQFF. The DNA for the CDR3 is TGCGCCAGCAGCCACCCCTCCCCACTGTTGGCAACAGGGGGGCGCTCCTACAATGAGCAGTTCTTC.